Each of the 32 T cell receptor beta chains below was sequenced from the same sample in a study of shared clonotypes between healthy human individuals. Naive CD8 cells comprised CD45RO-negative, CCR7-positively selected cells, excluding terminally differentiated effector memory CD45RA+ cells. Generated by immunoSEQ multiplex PCR, the TCRdb table keeps only in-frame clones and is missing some. Among over 2,000,000 clones listed, 80% to 95% were seen once. The sequenced material came from naive CD8+ T cells from PBMCs. These TCRs come from a man between 18 and 35 years old in good health. Some clones in this sample may be carry-over from other donors' samples.

This rearrangement joins TRBV11-2 to TRBJ2-3; 7 bases are a match to TRBD1. The ends lost 5 bases at V and 1 base at J; junction bases unmatched: 12. The length of the CDR3 is 17 residues. Looked up from germline, CDR1 is SGHAT and CDR2 is FQNNGV. CDR3 sequence reads: CASSPGPSGQRTDTQYF. The DNA of the CDR3 is TGTGCCAGCAGCCCCGGCCCGTCGGGACAGCGCACAGATACGCAGTATTTT.

This chain uses TRBV27 with TRBJ2-6; 8 bases agree with TRBD1. There are 17 residues in the CDR3. With V trimmed by 6 bases and J by 2 bases, 9 bases remained unmatched. Per germline, CDR1 MNHEY and CDR2 SMNVEV (reference sequence). The CDR3 coding sequence is TGTGCCAGCAGGGACGGACAGGGCGAACCTGGGGCCAACGTCCTGACTTTC. It encodes CASRDGQGEPGANVLTF. The whole variable domain, remainder taken from reference TRBV27 and TRBJ2-6, is EAQVTQNPRYLITVTGKKLTVTCSQNMNHEYMSWYRQDPGLGLRQIYYSMNVEVTDKGDVPEGYKVSRKEKRNFPLILESPSPNQTSLYFCASRDGQGEPGANVLTFGAGSRLTVL.

This clone was seen only a few times. V usage is TRBV9 and J usage is TRBJ2-1, with 10 bases fitting TRBD2. The germline V gene has CDR1 SGDLS and CDR2 YYNGEE. Trimming at V came to 0 bases and at J to 4 bases, leaving 4 bases not matched to a gene. The CDR3 loop spans 16 amino acids. In DNA form, the CDR3 reads TGTGCCAGCAGCGTAGACCTAGCGGGAGTTTACAATGAGCAGTTCTTC. Encoded protein: CASSVDLAGVYNEQFF. The full variable domain, rest sourced from reference TRBV9 and TRBJ2-1, is DSGVTQTPKHLITATGQRVTLRCSPRSGDLSVYWYQQSLDQGLQFLIQYYNGEERAKGNILERFSAQQFPDLHSELNLSSLELGDSALYFCASSVDLAGVYNEQFFGPGTRLTVL.

About this clone itself: The sample carries other DNA sequences with the same CDR3. The chain employs TRBV25-1 and TRBJ2-1; tentative D call: TRBD1 (6 bases). V lost 3 bases, J lost 3 bases, and 9 bases lay in between. Germline values: CDR1 MGHDK, CDR2 SYGVNS. This CDR3 comprises 14 residues. The CDR3 DNA reads as TGTGCCAGCAGTGACAGGGGTGGCTACAATGAGCAGTTCTTC. This encodes CASSDRGGYNEQFF. Together with reference TRBV25-1 and TRBJ2-1, the CDR3 gives the full variable domain: EADIYQTPRYLVIGTGKKITLECSQTMGHDKMYWYQQDPGMELHLIHYSYGVNSTEKGDLSSESTVSRIRTEHFPLTLESARPSHTSQYLCASSDRGGYNEQFFGPGTRLTVL.

The genes are TRBV5-8 and TRBJ2-7, with D perhaps assigned TRBD1 or TRBD2 (6 bases each). The germline V gene encodes CDR1 SGHTS and CDR2 YDEGEE. Trimming pared 4 bases from V and 5 bases from J, leaving 19 bases between. This CDR3 comprises 15 residues. CDR3: CASSPGGREIHEQYF. DNA of the CDR3: TGTGCCAGCAGCCCCGGGGGCAGGGAGATCCACGAGCAGTACTTC.

V is TRBV6-1 and J is TRBJ2-5; a possible D gene is TRBD1 (5 bases). This CDR3 contains 14 residues. Germline CDR1 reads MNHNS; CDR2 reads SASEGT. V was cut by 3 bases and J by 1 base, with 9 bases left in between. CDR3: CASSDRVIQETQYF. CDR3 nucleotide sequence: TGTGCCAGCAGTGACAGGGTAATCCAAGAGACCCAGTACTTC.

The chain couples TRBV7-9 to TRBJ2-7, with D tentatively TRBD1 or TRBD2 (6 bases each). Germline CDR1 SEHNR, CDR2 FQNEAQ (reference sequence). Trimming took off 9 bases at V and 6 bases at J, with 24 bases between the two ends. This CDR3 has 15 amino acids. CDR3 DNA sequence: TGTGCCAGTTATCAAAGGGGGGCACCCCTCTCCGAGCAGTACTTC. Translating it yields CASYQRGAPLSEQYF.

A remark on this clone: Distinct nucleotide sequences in the sample also encode this CDR3. The J gene is TRBJ2-7, the V gene TRBV9; 7 bases line up with TRBD1. Germline V CDR1 and CDR2: SGDLS, YYNGEE. J was trimmed by 3 bases and V by 4 bases; bases with no gene match: 4. The CDR3 totals 13 residues. The CDR3 spells CASSTGDGYEQYF. As DNA, the CDR3 is TGTGCCAGCAGCACAGGGGATGGCTACGAGCAGTACTTC.

This clone was picked up one time. This chain links TRBV7-7 with TRBJ2-3, with TRBD1 identical over 12 bases. CDR1 is SSHAT and CDR2 is FNYEAQ in the germline V gene (reference sequence). J lost 5 bases, V lost 5 bases, and 5 bases had no gene match. This CDR3 has 15 residues. For the CDR3, the DNA is TGTGCCAGCAGCCCGGGACAGGGGGCTGGAGATACGCAGTATTTT. This sequence encodes CASSPGQGAGDTQYF.

This sequence joins TRBV25-1 and TRBJ2-7; TRBD2 matches at 8 bases. The DNA matches TRBJ2-1 better at its end, which makes the J call doubtful. Germline CDR1 and CDR2: MGHDK and SYGVNS. The CDR3 has 16 residues. The CDR3: CASSAPWAGGANEQFF. The CDR3 nucleotides read TGTGCCAGCAGTGCCCCTTGGGCGGGAGGTGCCAATGAGCAGTTCTTC.

The CDR3 is CASSPTGGQPQHF. In nucleotides, the CDR3 is TGCGCCAGCAGCCCGACAGGGGGTCAGCCCCAGCATTTT. The chain has TRBV5-1 and TRBJ1-5; 9 bases match TRBD1. The CDR3 loop spans 13 amino acids. With 4 bases clipped from V and 6 bases from J, the junction kept 2 bases outside the gene matches. From germline, CDR1 is SGHRS and CDR2 YFSETQ. Full variable domain (rest looked up from reference TRBV5-1 and TRBJ1-5): KAGVTQTPRYLIKTRGQQVTLSCSPISGHRSVSWYQQTPGQGLQFLFEYFSETQRNKGNFPGRFSGRQFSNSRSEMNVSTLELGDSALYLCASSPTGGQPQHFGDGTRLSIL.

The CDR3 reads CASSLNGRATDTQYF. CDR3 nucleotide sequence: TGTGCCAGCAGCTTGAACGGGAGGGCGACAGATACGCAGTATTTT. J is TRBJ2-3 and V is TRBV7-9; 8 nucleotides match TRBD2. CDR3 length: 15 amino acids. Trimming removed 3 bases from V and 3 bases from J; junction bases left unmatched: 5. Germline values: CDR1 SEHNR, CDR2 FQNEAQ (reference sequence).

The sample holds one count of this clone. Within the sample, other DNA sequences also encode this same CDR3. V and J are TRBV7-8 and TRBJ1-5; D unclear. The germline V gene encodes CDR1 SGHVS and CDR2 FQNEAQ. The CDR3 spans 15 residues. Trimming stripped 1 base from V and 4 bases from J, with 11 bases between. The CDR3 region is CASSLGPGGNQPQHF. DNA for the CDR3: TGTGCCAGCAGCTTAGGACCCGGAGGGAATCAGCCCCAGCATTTT.

With regard to this clone: It is unclear where the CDR3 begins or ends on the DNA, so no DNA is shown, and the CDR3 is as TCRdb lists it. This sequence joins TRBV21-1 and TRBJ2-7; the table's TRBD1 call for D was not verified on the DNA. TRBV21-1 is a pseudogene locus. The CDR3 length is 14 residues, termini included. This CDR3 is CASSNRVGSGNGNF.

The chain links TRBV5-1 to TRBJ1-5, with D unclear. There are 15 residues in the CDR3. CDR1 is SGHRS and CDR2 is YFSETQ in the germline V gene. V lost 4 bases to trimming and J lost 5 bases, with 16 bases between them. The CDR3 here is CASSELGRSHQPQHF. Here the CDR3 DNA reads TGCGCCAGCAGCGAACTCGGACGGTCCCATCAGCCCCAGCATTTT.

The chain is built from TRBV19 and TRBJ2-2, with TRBD1 matching 8 bases. V gave up 9 bases and J gave up 7 bases; unmatched junction bases: 7. Germline V lookup: CDR1 LNHDA, CDR2 SQIVND (reference sequence). This CDR3 contains 13 residues. The CDR3 spells CASRQGKSGELFF. DNA for the CDR3: TGTGCCAGCAGACAGGGGAAGAGCGGGGAGCTGTTTTTT.

The chain couples TRBV30 to TRBJ1-1, with a possible D match to TRBD1 (5 bases). Germline V CDR1 and CDR2: GTSNPN, SVGIG (reference sequence). V was trimmed by 4 bases and J by 3 bases, leaving 12 bases between them. The CDR3 is 13 residues long. The CDR3 nucleotides read TGTGCCTGGACTTACGGGGCCGACACTGAAGCTTTCTTT. It specifies CAWTYGADTEAFF.

CDR3 nucleotides: TGTGCCAGCAGCTTAACCGGACTAGCGATAGACAATGAGCAGTTCTTC. Protein product: CASSLTGLAIDNEQFF. The V call is TRBV11-2, the J call TRBJ2-1, with TRBD2 matching 9 bases. Germline loops: CDR1 SGHAT, CDR2 FQNNGV. The junction had 7 bases not matched to a gene; V was cut back by 2 bases and J by 5 bases. The CDR3 extends over 16 amino acids.

In this sample, this clone turned up once. The J gene is TRBJ1-1, the V gene TRBV4-2; D gene unclear. Germline V gives CDR1 LGHNA, CDR2 YNFKEQ. The CDR3 sequence is 16 residues long. Trimming left V 3 bases short and J 0 bases short, with 14 bases between. The CDR3 region is CASSQRTAVMNTEAFF. CDR3 bases: TGTGCCAGCAGCCAGAGGACGGCCGTTATGAACACTGAAGCTTTCTTT.

The chain carries TRBV28 and TRBJ2-5; TRBD2 matches 7 bases. CDR3 size: 14 residues. The V gene end was trimmed by 4 bases and the J gene end by 2 bases; junction bases not matched to a gene: 4. Germline V gives CDR1 MDHEN, CDR2 SYDVKM. CDR3 region: CASSSLGGQETQYF. CDR3 DNA: TGTGCCAGCAGTTCCTTGGGGGGGCAAGAGACCCAGTACTTC.

The chain uses TRBV5-6 and TRBJ1-2, with 7 nucleotides matching TRBD1. This CDR3 has 13 amino acids. Unmatched junction bases numbered 2, after V lost 3 bases and J lost 3 bases. CDR1 SGHDT and CDR2 YYEEEE come from the germline V gene. Here the CDR3 reads CASSSGQYYGYTF. Here the CDR3 DNA reads TGTGCCAGCAGCTCGGGACAGTACTATGGCTACACCTTC.

The rearrangement uses TRBV29-1 and TRBJ1-2; D ambiguous. In germline, CDR1 is SQVTM, CDR2 ANQGSEA. V lost 3 bases to trimming and J lost 3 bases, with 14 bases between them. The CDR3 length is 14 residues. The CDR3 region has the DNA TGCAGCGTTGACTTCGGACGGCGGTACTATGGCTACACCTTC. Amino acids: CSVDFGRRYYGYTF.

Points on this clone: Other DNA sequences in this sample translate to the same CDR3. V and J are TRBV19 and TRBJ2-1; 10 positions match TRBD2. The V segment lost 5 bases and the J segment 2 bases; nucleotides outside the gene matches: 3. CDR1 LNHDA and CDR2 SQIVND come from the germline V gene (reference sequence). The CDR3 is made up of 15 amino acids. In nucleotides, the CDR3 is TGTGCCAGTAGTCCCCTAGCGGGAGCCTACAATGAGCAGTTCTTC. Its protein is CASSPLAGAYNEQFF.

V is TRBV5-6 and J is TRBJ2-1, with 8 nucleotides matching TRBD2. V was pared by 6 bases and J by 0 bases, with 11 bases of the junction left unmatched. The germline CDR1 and CDR2 sequences are SGHDT and YYEEEE. The CDR3 consists of 17 residues. Here the CDR3 reads CASTVTTSVSSYNEQFF. DNA for the CDR3: TGTGCCAGCACCGTGACGACTAGCGTTAGCTCCTACAATGAGCAGTTCTTC.

V is TRBV6-1 and J is TRBJ2-7, with a possible D match to TRBD1 (5 bases). CDR3 length: 16 residues. V lost 2 bases and J lost 3, with 17 bases in between. The V gene's germline CDR1 is MNHNS and CDR2 SASEGT. Written as DNA, the CDR3 is TGTGCCAGCAGTGAATTCAGGGATAGAAAATACTACGAGCAGTACTTC. As protein: CASSEFRDRKYYEQYF.

This clone was counted only a few times. This chain uses TRBV28 with TRBJ1-5, with 7 bases identical to TRBD1. The germline V gene has CDR1 MDHEN and CDR2 SYDVKM. There are 15 residues in the CDR3. Trimming removed 6 bases from V and 0 bases from J; junction bases left unmatched: 5. The CDR3 loop reads CASRRTGRSNQPQHF. The CDR3 DNA reads TGTGCCAGCAGAAGGACAGGTCGTAGCAATCAGCCCCAGCATTTT.

This chain connects TRBV7-3 to TRBJ2-3, with D possibly being TRBD1 (6 bases). Germline V gene lookup returns CDR1 SGHTA and CDR2 FQGTGA. The length of the CDR3 is 14 residues. V was cut by 2 bases and J by 5 bases, with 11 bases left in between. CDR3: CASSLAGVGDTQYF. The DNA of the CDR3 is TGTGCCAGCAGCTTAGCAGGGGTAGGAGATACGCAGTATTTT.

The chain employs TRBV7-3 and TRBJ2-2; D not resolved. Germline V CDR1 and CDR2: SGHTA, FQGTGA. Trimming left V 3 bases short and J 0 bases short, with 2 bases between. This CDR3 is built from 13 residues. The CDR3 DNA reads as TGTGCCAGCAGCTTCGCGAACACCGGGGAGCTGTTTTTT. Its translation is CASSFANTGELFF.

The J gene is TRBJ2-4, the V gene TRBV9; D might be TRBD2 (6 bases). The CDR3 runs to 16 residues. The V end lost 4 bases, the J end lost 3 bases, and 17 bases lay between the germline ends. Germline CDR1 reads SGDLS; CDR2 reads YYNGEE. The CDR3 loop is CASSQVEGRGKNIQYF. The CDR3 coding sequence is TGTGCCAGCAGCCAAGTGGAGGGTAGGGGCAAAAACATTCAGTACTTC.

The V gene is TRBV28, the J gene TRBJ2-5; 12 bases line up with TRBD2. CDR1 and CDR2 (germline): MDHEN, SYDVKM. The trim removed 3 bases at V and 4 bases at J, leaving 9 bases unmatched. This CDR3 has 17 amino acids. The CDR3 DNA is TGTGCCAGCAGTTTCGGGTATGGACTAGCGGGACGAGAGACCCAGTACTTC. The encoded protein is CASSFGYGLAGRETQYF.

The V call is TRBV4-1, the J call TRBJ2-7; a possible D gene is TRBD1 (6 bases). V was pared by 1 base and J by 4 bases, with 8 bases between. Germline assignment: CDR1 MGHRA and CDR2 YSYEKL. This CDR3 has 13 residues. This chain's CDR3 is CASSQGTVYEQYF. The CDR3 coding sequence is TGCGCCAGCAGCCAAGGGACAGTATACGAGCAGTACTTC.

The rearrangement uses TRBV27 and TRBJ1-2, with TRBD1 identical over 8 bases. In germline, CDR1 is MNHEY, CDR2 SMNVEV (reference sequence). Trimming at V came to 3 bases and at J to 4 bases, leaving 16 bases not matched to a gene. This CDR3 region has 18 residues. The CDR3 region is CASSFLPVRTGIGYGYTF. In DNA form, the CDR3 reads TGTGCCAGCAGTTTTTTACCTGTCCGGACAGGGATCGGCTATGGCTACACCTTC.